The sample holds a few counts of the clone carrying this T cell receptor (beta chain). This record comes from a study of blood T cell repertoires in COVID-19. Original processing notes: Reference gene primer amplification gave estimated nucleated cell counts. Repertoires were generated with immunoSEQ multiplex PCR, while TCRdb's copy carries only in-frame clones and drops some. Clone size and the V and J calls come from that table; the DNA yielded D and trimming. This table has 240,000 or so clones, about four fifths appearing once. V lost 5 bases to trimming and J lost 1 base, with 17 bases between them. CDR1 is MNHEY and CDR2 is SMNVEV in the germline V gene (reference sequence). This CDR3 comprises 16 residues.

This receptor was taken from a man aged 30 to 45 who had recovered from COVID-19. What was sequenced was peripheral blood. The chain recombines TRBV27 with TRBJ2-5, with D tentatively TRBD2 (6 bases). CDR3 sequence: CASSPTNRGFQETQYF. For the CDR3, the DNA is TGTGCCAGCAGTCCTACTAACCGGGGGTTCCAAGAGACCCAGTACTTC.